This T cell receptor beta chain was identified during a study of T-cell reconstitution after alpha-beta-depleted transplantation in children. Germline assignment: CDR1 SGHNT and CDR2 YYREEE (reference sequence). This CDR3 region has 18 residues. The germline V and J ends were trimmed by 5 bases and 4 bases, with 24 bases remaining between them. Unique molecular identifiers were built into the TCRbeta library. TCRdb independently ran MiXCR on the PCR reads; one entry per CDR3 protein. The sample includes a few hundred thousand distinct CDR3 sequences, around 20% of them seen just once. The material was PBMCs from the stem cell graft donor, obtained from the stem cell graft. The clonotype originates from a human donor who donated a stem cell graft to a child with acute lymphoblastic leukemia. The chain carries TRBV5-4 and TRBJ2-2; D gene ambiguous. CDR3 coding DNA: TGTGCCAGCAGTCCGGTAGGGCCGTGGCAGGCCGGCACCGGGGAGCTGTTTTTT. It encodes CASSPVGPWQAGTGELFF.